This TCR beta chain was retrieved from a study of glioma-infiltrating T cells. Study summary: Presurgical dexamethasone in glioma patients lasted six or fewer days. Blood libraries targeted roughly 4.5- to 10-fold coverage of roughly 1 million T cells. Study outcomes and limitations: Very few CDR3 sequences were shared between tissue and blood. Tissue-blood divergence was below expectation in non-neoplastic patients, above in gliomas.

About this clonotype: What it binds is not known.

This CDR3 spans 17 amino acids. Germline-derived CDR1 and CDR2 are LGHNA and YNFKEQ. Trimming took 1 base from V and 2 from J, leaving 17 bases between them. Using RNA template, CDR3s of TCR alpha and beta were amplified with iRepertoire arm-PCR. TCRdb reanalysed the multiplex PCR reads using MiXCR and keeps one entry per CDR3 protein. Among about 400,000 distinct CDR3 sequences listed, 41% were seen once. This clonotype was sampled from a human donor with low-grade glioma or glioblastoma, undergoing nonglioma brain surgery, or in good health (not recorded which). The sample consisted of glioma tissue, nonneoplastic brain tissue, or PBMCs (not recorded which). This rearrangement joins TRBV4-2 to TRBJ1-2, with D possibly TRBD1 on 5 matching bases. Here the CDR3 DNA reads TGTGCCAGCAGCCAAGTAAAAACAGGACTCCTCAACTATGGCTACACCTTC. Protein: CASSQVKTGLLNYGYTF.